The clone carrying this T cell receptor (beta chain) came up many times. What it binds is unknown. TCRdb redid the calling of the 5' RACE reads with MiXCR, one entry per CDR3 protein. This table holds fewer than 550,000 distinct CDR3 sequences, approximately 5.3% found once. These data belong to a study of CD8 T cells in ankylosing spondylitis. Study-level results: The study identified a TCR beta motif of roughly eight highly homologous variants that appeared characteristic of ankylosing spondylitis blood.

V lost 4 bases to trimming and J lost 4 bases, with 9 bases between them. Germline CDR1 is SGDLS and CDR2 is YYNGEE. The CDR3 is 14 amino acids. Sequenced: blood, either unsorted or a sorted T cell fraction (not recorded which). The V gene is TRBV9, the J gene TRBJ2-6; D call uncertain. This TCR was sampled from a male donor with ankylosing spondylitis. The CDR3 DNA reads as TGTGCCAGCAGCACCACCTCCGGGGCCAACGTCCTGACTTTC. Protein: CASSTTSGANVLTF.